This T cell receptor (beta chain) was obtained from a study of control samples from healthy donors and cancer patients. The CDR3 totals 14 residues. The germline CDR1 and CDR2 sequences are LNHNV and YYDKDF (reference sequence). The V and J ends lost 4 bases and 5 bases respectively, with 14 bases between them. The method was immunoSEQ multiplex PCR; TCRdb's version includes in-frame clones alone and lacks a portion of them. The sample has over 80,000 clones, 85% seen once. The sequenced sample was blood. The chain is built from TRBV15 and TRBJ1-2, with D uncertain. This TCR was recovered from a man younger than 40 in good health. CDR3 sequence: CATSTASWVYGYTF. The CDR3 DNA reads TGTGCCACCAGCACGGCCAGTTGGGTTTATGGCTACACCTTC. Combining the CDR3 with reference TRBV15 and TRBJ1-2 gives the whole variable domain DAMVIQNPRYQVTQFGKPVTLSCSQTLNHNVMYWYQQKSSQAPKLLFHYYDKDFNNEADTPDNFQSRRPNTSFCFLDIRSPGLGDTAMYLCATSTASWVYGYTFGSGTRLTVV.